This entry features one T cell receptor beta chain sequence. Treatment specified: some 20 received Ad26.COV2.S at low or high dose, single or two shots; about 5 received placebo; per-sample allocation not given. Sample collection was performed on day 63 after the first vaccine or placebo injection. Boston supplied an adult donor aged 18-55 years. The assay was immunoSEQ multiplex PCR, and TCRdb's table has in-frame clones only and misses some. The table includes more than 300,000 clones, about 86% detected once. Looked up from germline, CDR1 is SEHNR and CDR2 is FQNEAQ (reference sequence). Trimming pared 4 bases from V and 2 bases from J, leaving 16 bases between. The CDR3 runs 16 residues. The data derive from a study of Ad26.COV2.S vaccination and SARS-CoV-2 variants. Study background: Dosing was one shot or two shots 56 days apart.

The chain is built from TRBV7-9 and TRBJ2-3; D possibly corresponds to TRBD1 (6 bases). The sequence was obtained from a person aged 18-60 years who received the Ad26.COV2.S COVID-19 vaccine or a placebo. The material was peripheral blood, obtained in a trial of Ad26.COV2.S vaccine versus placebo. The DNA for the CDR3 is TGTGCCAGCAGCTCTCCGGGACACCCTGTCACAGATACGCAGTATTTT. As protein: CASSSPGHPVTDTQYF.